Sequencing of this TCR beta chain was carried out in a study of T cells in Graves' hyperthyroidism and ophthalmopathy. Overall study context: The blood sample was taken at first diagnosis, before treatment began.

Based on clinical symptoms, serum thyroxine and TRAb, thyroid ultrasound and orbital computed tomography, diagnoses were reached. Sampled blood dates from first hyperthyroidism diagnosis, and it precedes any ophthalmopathy symptoms. This clonotype was detected only a few times. The junction shows a germline mismatch at one end, possibly a read error. From RNA transcripts, TCR beta CDR3 regions were amplified. First-round RT-PCR of the TCR CDR3 relied on the HTBI primer set. From the multiplex PCR reads, TCRdb called clonotypes with MiXCR, one entry per CDR3 protein. This sample carries around 380,000 distinct CDR3 sequences, about 13% of them seen once, and the ten largest clones take under 25%. Germline values: CDR1 KGHSH, CDR2 LQKENI. The CDR3 is 16 amino acids.

The sequence was collected from a man aged 30 to 39 with Graves' hyperthyroidism that later progressed to Graves' ophthalmopathy. The V call is TRBV18, the J call TRBJ1-1, with 8 bases lining up with TRBD1. Sequenced input: blood. CDR3 loop: CASSLGQGGMNTEASF. CDR3 DNA sequence: TGTGCCAGCTCCCTAGGACAGGGTGGGATGAACACTGAAGCTTCCTTT.